One sample yielded the 8 T cell receptor beta chains listed below, sequenced in a study of T cell repertoires in cytomegalovirus infection (dated by TCRdb to about 2019). The sequencer was an Illumina HiSeq 1500. TCRdb redid the processing of the public reads, applying fastp at Q25 and MiXCR, and retained in-frame beta chains. CDR3 protein sequences are deduplicated, and each keeps its most common genes and DNA. In all, the sample holds 350,000 to 450,000 distinct CDR3 sequences, and around 18% of those were seen once. Clones ranked in the top ten supply 7.5% to 9.5% of the sample. Material for sequencing was PBMCs. Receptors were obtained from a human donor in good health (CMV status not recorded). Some clones in this sample may be carry-over from other donors' samples.

This clonotype was recorded at least ten times. The chain carries TRBV7-2 and TRBJ2-7, with 7 bases fitting TRBD1. The CDR3 sequence is 15 residues long. V lost 4 bases and J lost 0; bases outside the gene matches: 6. Germline CDR1 and CDR2: SGHTA and FQGNSA. In DNA, the CDR3 is TGTGCCAGCAGCTCCCAGGCAGGGGGCTCCTACGAGCAGTACTTC. Translated, it gives CASSSQAGGSYEQYF.

This chain uses TRBV18 with TRBJ2-1; the D is unclear. Trimming cost V 1 base and J 4 bases, with 8 bases left between them. Germline values: CDR1 KGHSH, CDR2 LQKENI. This CDR3 has 14 amino acids. CDR3 amino acids: CASSPLRDYNEQFF. CDR3 DNA: TGTGCCAGCTCACCACTTCGAGATTACAATGAGCAGTTCTTC. Complete variable domain (other parts from reference TRBV18 and TRBJ2-1): NAGVMQNPRHLVRRRGQEARLRCSPMKGHSHVYWYRQLPEEGLKFMVYLQKENIIDESGMPKERFSAEFPKEGPSILRIQQVVRGDSAAYFCASSPLRDYNEQFFGPGTRLTVL.

This clonotype has at least ten counts. The germline gene is not matched at one end of the junction; a read error may be the cause. The gene calls are TRBV6-2 or TRBV6-3 and TRBJ2-7, with D uncertain. Germline V gives CDR1 MNHEY, CDR2 SVGEGT. The CDR3 runs to 11 residues. CDR3 DNA: TGTGCCAGCAGTAGAGCGACGTATTGGGAATTC. It encodes CASSRATYWEF.

This clonotype was recorded many times. J is TRBJ2-2 and V is TRBV7-2; D gene unclear. The CDR3 consists of 14 residues. V lost 2 bases and J 3 bases, leaving 7 bases between the germline ends. CDR1 and CDR2 from the germline V gene are SGHTA and FQGNSA. CDR3 nucleotides: TGTGCCAGCAGCTTAAATCTTGACACCGGGGAGCTGTTTTTT. It is translated as CASSLNLDTGELFF.

V is TRBV12-3 or TRBV12-4 and J is TRBJ2-5; D might be TRBD2 (5 bases). CDR3 length: 13 residues. Trimming took off 3 bases at V and 5 bases at J, with 10 bases between the two ends. The CDR3 DNA sequence: TGTGCCAGCAGTTTCCCAGCGGCTGAGACCCAGTACTTC. Its translation is CASSFPAAETQYF.

This chain uses TRBV15 with TRBJ1-5, with D possibly being TRBD1 (6 bases). CDR3 length: 15 amino acids. The germline V gene encodes CDR1 LNHNV and CDR2 YYDKDF (reference sequence). V was cut by 3 bases and J by 4 bases, with 13 bases left in between. Here the CDR3 reads CATSSDRSLNQPQHF. Here the CDR3 DNA reads TGTGCCACCAGCAGCGACAGGAGCCTAAATCAGCCCCAGCATTTT. The whole variable domain, filled in from reference TRBV15 and TRBJ1-5, reads DAMVIQNPRYQVTQFGKPVTLSCSQTLNHNVMYWYQQKSSQAPKLLFHYYDKDFNNEADTPDNFQSRRPNTSFCFLDIRSPGLGDTAMYLCATSSDRSLNQPQHFGDGTRLSIL.

CDR3 sequence (DNA): TGCAGTGCTAGAGGGGGCAGGGGACTAGCCGCCATATACACAGATACGCAGTATTTT. This gives the protein CSARGGRGLAAIYTDTQYF. The genes are TRBV20-1 and TRBJ2-3; TRBD2 agrees at 9 bases. Germline assignment: CDR1 DFQATT and CDR2 SNEGSKA (reference sequence). CDR3 length equals 19 residues. The V and J ends lost 1 base and 2 bases, in that order; junction bases with no gene match: 16.

This clonotype has ten or more counts. The chain uses TRBV7-2 and TRBJ1-1, with 7 bases fitting TRBD1. CDR1 is SGHTA, CDR2 FQGNSA, per germline. CDR3 size: 15 residues. The V segment lost 6 bases and the J segment 3 bases; nucleotides outside the gene matches: 10. CDR3 nucleotide sequence: TGTGCCAGCAGGGCGAAGGGACAGAAATACACTGAAGCTTTCTTT. Protein: CASRAKGQKYTEAFF.